These T cell receptor beta chains were read from a single sample in a study of blood T cell repertoires in COVID-19. Here immunoSEQ multiplex PCR was the method, and the copy in TCRdb shows in-frame clones only, minus some. The sample yields fewer than 650,000 clones, roughly nine tenths seen once. Sequenced material: peripheral blood. Every receptor here comes from a woman aged 45-65 years with COVID-19, enrolled during active disease. Both conserved end residues are part of each CDR3. A D gene is named only where the DNA matches it firmly. The size of a clone is reported for some rows only, either as once, few or many, or as a class for expanded clones.

D gene | clone size | J gene | V gene | CDR3 protein | CDR3 DNA
NA | NA | TRBJ1-5 | TRBV28 | CASSLSPQPQHF | TGTGCCAGCAGTTTATCCCCACAGCCCCAGCATTTT
TRBD1 | once | TRBJ1-2 | TRBV24-1 | CATSDSRGLRYGYTF | TGTGCCACCAGTGATTCGAGGGGGCTGCGCTATGGCTACACCTTC
TRBD1 | NA | TRBJ2-5 | TRBV24-1 | CATSTPPPGQGQETQYF | TGTGCCACCAGCACTCCTCCCCCGGGACAGGGCCAAGAGACCCAGTACTTC
TRBD1 | few | TRBJ1-5 | TRBV19 | CASDDRVDQPQHF | TGTGCCAGTGATGACAGGGTCGATCAGCCCCAGCATTTT
NA | NA | TRBJ1-2 | TRBV7-9 | CASSLGRPDYGYTF | TGTGCCAGCAGCTTAGGGCGGCCAGACTATGGCTACACCTTC
TRBD2 | NA | TRBJ2-7 | TRBV5-1 | CASSPTPGLESAQYF | TGCGCCAGCAGCCCGACACCGGGACTAGAATCTGCTCAGTACTTC
TRBD1 | NA | TRBJ2-4 | TRBV28 | CASSPGTGGAVNIQYF | TGTGCCAGCAGTCCTGGGACAGGGGGCGCCGTAAACATTCAGTACTTC
NA | NA | TRBJ1-3 | TRBV30 | CARRTDSGNTIYF | TGTGCCCGCCGGACAGACTCTGGAAACACCATATATTTT
TRBD2 | NA | TRBJ2-1 | TRBV13 | CASSLGRGVSYNEQFF | TGTGCCAGCAGCTTAGGACGGGGGGTCTCCTACAATGAGCAGTTCTTC
NA | NA | TRBJ1-2 | TRBV5-1 | CASSKGGAGWEGYTF | TGCGCCAGCTCGAAAGGAGGGGCAGGATGGGAAGGCTACACCTTC
NA | NA | TRBJ1-1 | TRBV18 | CASSLQGGNTEAFF | TGTGCCAGCTCACTACAGGGTGGGAACACTGAAGCTTTCTTT
TRBD2 | NA | TRBJ2-3 | TRBV7-2 | CASSLGLVSDTQYF | TGTGCCAGCAGCTTGGGACTAGTTTCAGATACGCAGTATTTT
NA | NA | TRBJ1-5 | TRBV4-1 | CASSQGEAGFQPQHF | TGCGCCAGCAGCCAAGGTGAGGCAGGGTTCCAGCCCCAGCATTTT
TRBD1 | NA | TRBJ1-2 | TRBV11-2 | CASSTGQDAYTF | TGTGCCAGCAGCACGGGACAGGATGCCTACACCTTC
TRBD2 | NA | TRBJ2-7 | TRBV5-8 | CASSFPPGLAPYEQYF | TGTGCCAGCAGTTTTCCACCGGGACTAGCCCCCTACGAGCAGTACTTC
NA | NA | TRBJ2-3 | TRBV4-2 | CASSPPRGTQYF | TGTGCCAGCAGCCCTCCTAGGGGTACGCAGTATTTT
NA | NA | TRBJ1-5 | TRBV19 | CASSIDGDDQPQHF | TGTGCCAGTAGTATAGATGGAGACGATCAGCCCCAGCATTTT
TRBD2 | NA | TRBJ2-3 | TRBV5-8 | CASSLGSGGTTVDTQYF | TGTGCCAGCAGCTTGGGGAGCGGGGGGACCACGGTTGATACGCAGTATTTT
TRBD2 | NA | TRBJ2-5 | TRBV11-2 | CASTGRGGQETQYF | TGTGCCAGCACTGGGCGGGGGGGCCAAGAGACCCAGTACTTC
NA | NA | TRBJ1-1 | TRBV6-5 | CASSYSRGTEAFF | TGTGCCAGCAGTTACTCGAGGGGGACTGAAGCTTTCTTT
NA | few | TRBJ2-2 | TRBV5-1 | CASSLAPPGQPNTGELFF | TGCGCCAGCAGCTTGGCACCTCCGGGACAACCGAACACCGGGGAGCTGTTTTTT
NA | NA | TRBJ2-2 | TRBV18 | CASSPPGAVNTGELFF | TGTGCCAGCTCACCCCCAGGGGCCGTGAACACCGGGGAGCTGTTTTTT
TRBD2 | NA | TRBJ2-5 | TRBV29-1 | CSVESGGGETQYF | TGCAGCGTTGAGAGCGGGGGAGGGGAGACCCAGTACTTC
NA | NA | TRBJ2-2 | TRBV29-1 | CSVGSFHRTGLVLGELFF | TGCAGCGTTGGGTCCTTTCACAGAACAGGGTTGGTTCTCGGGGAGCTGTTTTTT
NA | NA | TRBJ2-3 | TRBV13 | CASSLGRTDTQYF | TGTGCCAGCAGCCTAGGGAGGACAGATACGCAGTATTTT
NA | NA | TRBJ1-1 | TRBV30 | CAWDRGGSTEAFF | TGTGCCTGGGACCGCGGGGGGAGCACTGAAGCTTTCTTT
NA | NA | TRBJ1-1 | TRBV29-1 | CSVRLGGNTEAFF | TGCAGCGTTCGGCTAGGGGGTAACACTGAAGCTTTCTTT
NA | once | TRBJ1-1 | TRBV6-1 | CASRSSGENTEAFF | TGTGCCAGCAGATCCTCGGGTGAGAACACTGAAGCTTTCTTT
NA | NA | TRBJ2-7 | TRBV6-5 | CASSYSTGVGDEQYF | TGTGCCAGCAGTTACTCGACGGGGGTAGGCGACGAGCAGTACTTC
NA | NA | TRBJ2-7 | TRBV5-1 | CASSLEVAQGKQYF | TGCGCCAGCAGCTTGGAGGTGGCCCAGGGAAAGCAGTACTTC
NA | NA | TRBJ1-1 | TRBV5-1 | CASSLLRGTEAFF | TGCGCCAGCAGCTTGTTAAGGGGCACTGAAGCTTTCTTT